This T cell receptor (beta chain) was documented in a study of technical replicates of blood from a handful of donors. In this sample, this clone turned up a few times. Profiling relied on immunoSEQ multiplex PCR, and the TCRdb table lists in-frame clones only, not all of them. The sample gives fewer than 85,000 clones, 85% to 95% of which show up once; about 0.38% is in the top ten. Germline CDR1 and CDR2: KGHSH and LQKENI. Trimming pared 4 bases from V and 1 base from J, leaving 13 bases between. The CDR3 runs 15 residues. The chain carries TRBV18 and TRBJ1-1, with D possibly TRBD1 on 6 matching bases. The TCR sequence derives from a human donor in good health. Sequencing was carried out using T cells isolated from PBMCs. CDR3 sequence reads: CASSLRDKENTEAFF. DNA for the CDR3: TGTGCCAGCTCACTTAGGGACAAGGAGAACACTGAAGCTTTCTTT. The variable domain in full, with the rest retrieved from reference TRBV18 and TRBJ1-1, is NAGVMQNPRHLVRRRGQEARLRCSPMKGHSHVYWYRQLPEEGLKFMVYLQKENIIDESGMPKERFSAEFPKEGPSILRIQQVVRGDSAAYFCASSLRDKENTEAFFGQGTRLTVV.